A selection of T cell receptor beta chains follows, all from one sample in a study of Graves' ophthalmopathy and Graves' hyperthyroidism. A single record per CDR3 protein comes from TCRdb applying MiXCR to the multiplex PCR reads. The sample yields more than 1,000,000 distinct CDR3 sequences, roughly two fifths seen once. Sequenced material: peripheral blood or thyroid tissue (not recorded which). These receptors were obtained from an adult man with Graves' hyperthyroidism. Each CDR3 is given without its conserved first and last residue.

>TRBV14|TRBJ2-7
ASSQDQAGTSYEQY
>TRBV5-6|TRBJ2-5
ASSLLVTETQY
>TRBV6-5|TRBJ1-4
ASRPDSWKKLF
>TRBV20-1|TRBJ2-7
SGFSADSYEQY
>TRBV19|TRBJ2-2
ASGRTDYTGELF
>TRBV5-5|TRBJ1-1
ASSPETDTEAF
>TRBV10-3|TRBJ1-1
AISEGQGSVTEAF
>TRBV2|TRBJ2-2
ASIIGGRGTGELF
>TRBV7-9|TRBJ2-5
ASSSPRSDPEQETQY
>TRBV25-1|TRBJ1-6
ASRPGGESPLH
>TRBV12-3/TRBV12-4|TRBJ1-1
ASSLFAGLLSSAF
>TRBV12-3/TRBV12-4|TRBJ2-7
ASSSSRDIYEQY
>TRBV7-9|TRBJ2-7
ASSAGPGQGVTYEQY
>TRBV9|TRBJ2-2
ASSVAGRSSTGELF
>TRBV2|TRBJ2-6
ASSVGRGGFGANVLT
>TRBV10-3|TRBJ2-5
AISSRTTQETQY
>TRBV6-1|TRBJ2-7
ASQRAASSYEQY
>TRBV5-1|TRBJ1-1
ASSPNRQGMDTEAF
>TRBV27|TRBJ2-2
ASRGGQSKFTGELF
>TRBV10-3|TRBJ2-5
ATQALNQPQY
>TRBV29-1|TRBJ2-7
SVEGENSYEQY
>TRBV2|TRBJ2-2
ASSERAAGELF
>TRBV6-5|TRBJ2-7
ASSHGLATSYEQY
>TRBV4-2|TRBJ1-5
ASSQEGEPQPQH
>TRBV4-1|TRBJ2-2
ASRGGQGAGELF
>TRBV14|TRBJ2-2
ASSLGSQRSTGELF
>TRBV24-1|TRBJ1-5
ATSVVTGDQPQH
>TRBV6-5|TRBJ2-7
ASTSPGQGTYEQY
>TRBV10-3|TRBJ2-5
AITGAGGIQETQY